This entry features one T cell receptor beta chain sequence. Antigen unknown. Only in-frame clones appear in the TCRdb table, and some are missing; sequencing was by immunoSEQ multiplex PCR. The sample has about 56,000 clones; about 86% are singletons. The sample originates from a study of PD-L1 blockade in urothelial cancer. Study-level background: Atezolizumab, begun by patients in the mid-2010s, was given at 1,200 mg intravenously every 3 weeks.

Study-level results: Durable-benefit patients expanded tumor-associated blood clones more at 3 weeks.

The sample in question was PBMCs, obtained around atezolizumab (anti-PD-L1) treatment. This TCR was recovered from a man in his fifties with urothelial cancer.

CDR3 in DNA: TGCGCCAGCACCCCTGGGGGCCTAGCGGGACCCAATGAGCAGTTCTTC. Residues: CASTPGGLAGPNEQFF. The chain joins TRBV5-1 to TRBJ2-1, with 9 bases aligning to TRBD2. V dropped 6 bases and J dropped 6; count of bases not matched to a gene: 13. Germline values: CDR1 SGHRS, CDR2 YFSETQ. This CDR3 region has 16 residues.